This T cell receptor (beta chain) was found in a study of graft-versus-host responses after intestinal transplantation. Study summary: Anti-thymocyte globulin was used for induction in all recipients, who then took tacrolimus and steroids for roughly 3 years.

V dropped 3 bases and J dropped 10; count of bases not matched to a gene: 12. Germline loops: CDR1 LNHDA, CDR2 SQIVND (reference sequence). The CDR3 has 15 amino acids. With respect to this clone: Its antigen is not known.

Measured with immunoSEQ multiplex PCR; TCRdb has only the in-frame clones, and not every one. This table has tens of thousands of clones, approximately 92% appearing once. The study, taken as a whole, reports: After transplant, early declines in HvG clones were associated with peak levels of circulating GvH clones.

The clonotype comes from a human donor who was the organ donor for an intestinal transplant. The source was unstimulated CD8+ T cells sorted from spleen or lymph node cells, collected before transplant. The V and J genes are TRBV19 and TRBJ2-1; the match to TRBD2 covers 7 bases. The DNA of the CDR3 is TGTGCCAGTAGTATTCTGGGGCTAGCCGGGGGGGAGCAGTTCTTC. Residues: CASSILGLAGGEQFF.